This passage covers 14 T cell receptor beta chains from one sample sequenced in a study of CD8 T cells in Susac syndrome. Random hexamers were used to reverse transcribe an amount of roughly 0.45 to 1 ug RNA. TCRdb re-called the immunoSEQ multiplex PCR reads with MiXCR, one entry per CDR3 protein. The table includes about 120,000 distinct CDR3 sequences, roughly 92% detected once. Material for sequencing was CD4+ T cells from PBMCs. These receptors came from a human donor in good health.

The chain joins TRBV3-1 to TRBJ2-3, with 7 nucleotides matching TRBD2. There are 13 residues in the CDR3. Losses at the gene ends were 2 bases for V and 10 bases for J; bases not matched to a gene: 6. The V gene's germline CDR1 is LGHDT and CDR2 YNNKEL (reference sequence). CDR3 nucleotide sequence: TGTGCCAGCAGCCAATCTAGCCGGGAGGCGCAGTATTTT. It translates to CASSQSSREAQYF.

The chain recombines TRBV6-1 with TRBJ1-1, with D unclear. The CDR3 totals 13 residues. Per germline, CDR1 MNHNS and CDR2 SASEGT. Trimming removed 2 bases at V and 1 base at J, with 5 bases between. This CDR3 is CASSEQENTEAFF. CDR3 nucleotide sequence: TGTGCCAGCAGTGAACAAGAGAACACTGAAGCTTTCTTT.

The V call is TRBV5-1, the J call TRBJ1-5, with 8 bases aligning to TRBD1. The CDR3 runs 17 residues. V was clipped by 4 bases and J by 0 bases; unmatched bases: 9. The germline CDR1 and CDR2 sequences are SGHRS and YFSETQ. CDR3 nucleotides: TGCGCCAGCAGCCAAGGGACAGGCGATCCTAGCAATCAGCCCCAGCATTTT. Its protein is CASSQGTGDPSNQPQHF.

This rearrangement joins TRBV18 to TRBJ2-5; 8 bases line up with TRBD1. The germline gives CDR1 KGHSH, CDR2 LQKENI. The junction had 10 bases not matched to a gene; V was cut back by 1 base and J by 0 bases. This CDR3 is 18 amino acids long. The CDR3 here is CASSPRMSGGTHQETQYF. The CDR3, as DNA: TGTGCCAGCTCACCACGGATGTCAGGGGGCACGCACCAAGAGACCCAGTACTTC. Together with reference TRBV18 and TRBJ2-5, the CDR3 gives the full variable domain: NAGVMQNPRHLVRRRGQEARLRCSPMKGHSHVYWYRQLPEEGLKFMVYLQKENIIDESGMPKERFSAEFPKEGPSILRIQQVVRGDSAAYFCASSPRMSGGTHQETQYFGPGTRLLVL.

V is TRBV12-3 or TRBV12-4 and J is TRBJ2-2, with D possibly TRBD1 on 6 matching bases. The CDR3 has 13 amino acids. Deletions cut 6 bases from V and 6 bases from J, with 11 bases between. The CDR3 here is CASRGQSAGELFF. CDR3 DNA sequence: TGTGCCAGCAGAGGACAGTCTGCCGGGGAGCTGTTTTTT.

The chain recombines TRBV7-3 with TRBJ2-5; 12 bases fit TRBD2. With V trimmed by 5 bases and J by 6 bases, 13 bases remained unmatched. This CDR3 has 17 amino acids. Germline V gene sequence: CDR1 SGHTA, CDR2 FQGTGA. CDR3 region: CASSPQRLAGDMKTQYF. DNA for the CDR3: TGTGCCAGCAGCCCACAACGACTAGCGGGAGATATGAAGACCCAGTACTTC.

The chain employs TRBV3-1 and TRBJ2-5; D is perhaps TRBD2 (5 bases). Deletions cut 3 bases from V and 2 bases from J, with 7 bases between. The length of the CDR3 is 13 residues. Germline lookup yields CDR1 LGHDT and CDR2 YNNKEL (reference sequence). The CDR3: CASSHWEQETQYF. DNA for the CDR3: TGTGCCAGCAGCCACTGGGAGCAAGAGACCCAGTACTTC.

The chain uses TRBV12-3 or TRBV12-4 and TRBJ2-3; TRBD2 is a possible D gene (6 bases). The length of the CDR3 is 15 residues. Trimming stripped 3 bases from V and 1 base from J, with 11 bases between. CDR3 bases: TGTGCCAGCAGTTTTAATAGCGGCCGCACAGATACGCAGTATTTT. This gives the protein CASSFNSGRTDTQYF.

This clonotype was detected once. This chain connects TRBV14 to TRBJ2-1; a possible D gene is TRBD2 (6 bases). Germline V lookup: CDR1 SGHDN, CDR2 FVKESK. Trimming shortened V by 4 bases and J by 8 bases, and 24 bases separated the two germline ends. This CDR3 has 17 amino acids. For the CDR3, the DNA is TGTGCCAGCAGCCCACTGGACTACACCGTAGGATCCGATGAGCAGTTCTTC. Translation gives CASSPLDYTVGSDEQFF.

A single count supports this clonotype. The rearrangement uses TRBV6-5 and TRBJ2-7; 9 bases align to TRBD2. The ends lost 4 bases at V and 5 bases at J; junction bases unmatched: 9. This CDR3 contains 15 residues. The germline CDR1 and CDR2 sequences are MNHEY and SVGAGI. CDR3 region: CASSSYSGSTNEQYF. CDR3 bases: TGTGCCAGCAGTTCGTATAGCGGGAGTACAAACGAGCAGTACTTC.

V is TRBV6-5 and J is TRBJ1-6; 7 bases match TRBD1. The V segment lost 5 bases and the J segment 9 bases; nucleotides outside the gene matches: 10. CDR3 size: 15 residues. Germline V gene data show CDR1 as MNHEY and CDR2 as SVGAGI. Here the CDR3 reads CASSTQGGLGSPLHF. The CDR3, as DNA: TGTGCCAGCAGTACCCAGGGGGGGCTGGGTTCACCCCTCCACTTT.

V is TRBV7-9 and J is TRBJ2-2; D is uncertain. The CDR3 runs to 9 residues. The germline gives CDR1 SEHNR, CDR2 FQNEAQ (reference sequence). CDR3 amino acids: CRVTGELFF. For the CDR3, the DNA is TGTAGGGTAACCGGGGAGCTGTTTTTT.

The chain links TRBV20-1 to TRBJ2-2; D uncertain. The CDR3 sequence is 13 residues long. Germline CDR1 is DFQATT and CDR2 is SNEGSKA (reference sequence). The V gene lost 3 bases and the J gene lost 4 bases, with 9 bases spanning the gap. DNA of the CDR3: TGCAGTGCTAGTAGGCAGCCCACCGGGGAGCTGTTTTTT. Translating it yields CSASRQPTGELFF.

This clonotype was seen only once. This sequence joins TRBV29-1 and TRBJ2-3; 7 nucleotides agree with TRBD1. This CDR3 region has 13 residues. J gave up 4 bases and V 5 bases, and 6 bases lay outside the gene matches. Germline V gene sequence: CDR1 SQVTM, CDR2 ANQGSEA. CDR3 nucleotide sequence: TGCAGCGTTCGGGACAGTGGTGCAGATACGCAGTATTTT. It is translated as CSVRDSGADTQYF.